Shown below are 19 T cell receptor beta chains from a single sample sequenced in a study of shared clonotypes between healthy human individuals. Profiling relied on immunoSEQ multiplex PCR, and the TCRdb table lists in-frame clones only, not all of them. The sample lists about 650,000 clones, 95% to 96% occurring once. CD45RO-negative, CCR7-positively selected cells formed the naive CD8 fraction, excluding terminally differentiated effector memory CD45RA+ cells. The sample consisted of naive CD8+ T cells sorted from blood. Receptors were obtained from a young woman in good health.

J is TRBJ1-1 and V is TRBV14; a weak D match, TRBD1 (5 bases). The CDR3 covers 17 residues. Germline CDR1 is SGHDN and CDR2 is FVKESK. Trimming took off 3 bases at V and 0 bases at J, with 17 bases between the two ends. This CDR3 reads CASSHHTRDRLNTEAFF. The CDR3 coding sequence is TGTGCCAGCAGCCACCACACCAGGGACCGGTTGAACACTGAAGCTTTCTTT.

The chain couples TRBV19 to TRBJ2-7; TRBD2 aligns across 13 bases. From germline, CDR1 is LNHDA and CDR2 SQIVND (reference sequence). There are 15 residues in the CDR3. J was trimmed by 3 bases and V by 5 bases; bases with no gene match: 4. The CDR3 sequence is CASSGGLAGYYEQYF. The CDR3 DNA sequence: TGTGCCAGTAGTGGGGGACTAGCGGGGTACTACGAGCAGTACTTC.

This chain connects TRBV27 to TRBJ1-1, with 9 bases lining up with TRBD1. The V gene end was trimmed by 5 bases and the J gene end by 3 bases; junction bases not matched to a gene: 7. From germline, CDR1 is MNHEY and CDR2 SMNVEV (reference sequence). The CDR3 spans 15 residues. CDR3 nucleotide sequence: TGTGCCAGCAGTCATGAGGGACAGGGTTACACTGAAGCTTTCTTT. Translated, it gives CASSHEGQGYTEAFF.

This sequence joins TRBV27 and TRBJ1-1; 10 bases map to TRBD1. V shed 3 bases and J 7 bases; nucleotides not matched to a gene: 11. Germline values: CDR1 MNHEY, CDR2 SMNVEV (reference sequence). The CDR3 has 16 residues. The CDR3 here is CASSLWTGGRLGEAFF. As DNA, the CDR3 is TGTGCCAGCAGTTTGTGGACAGGGGGGAGATTAGGTGAAGCTTTCTTT.

The chain uses TRBV7-9 and TRBJ2-6; D unresolved. The germline V gene encodes CDR1 SEHNR and CDR2 FQNEAQ (reference sequence). This CDR3 region has 15 residues. Trimming took 5 bases from V and 1 from J, leaving 9 bases between them. This chain's CDR3 is CASSRRKSGANVLTF. In nucleotides, the CDR3 is TGTGCCAGCAGCCGTAGAAAGTCTGGGGCCAACGTCCTGACTTTC.

The V call is TRBV7-9, the J call TRBJ2-7, with D unresolved. The germline CDR1 and CDR2 sequences are SEHNR and FQNEAQ (reference sequence). The CDR3 extends over 14 amino acids. V lost 5 bases and J 5 bases, leaving 16 bases between the germline ends. The CDR3 sequence is CASSPVDGHHEQYF. The CDR3 nucleotides are TGTGCCAGCAGCCCCGTTGACGGCCACCACGAGCAGTACTTC.

CDR3 nucleotides: TGTGCCAGCAGACAACCCCGCCTAGCGGCGAGGAACAATGAGCAGTTCTTC. Translated: CASRQPRLAARNNEQFF. The V call is TRBV11-3, the J call TRBJ2-1; 7 bases match TRBD2. The junction had 16 bases not matched to a gene; V was cut back by 6 bases and J by 5 bases. The CDR3 is 17 residues long. CDR1 and CDR2 from the germline V gene are SGHNT and YENEEA. Variable domain in full (rest from reference TRBV11-3 and TRBJ2-1): EAGVVQSPRYKIIEKKQPVAFWCNPISGHNTLYWYLQNLGQGPELLIRYENEEAVDDSQLPKDRFSAERLKGVDSTLKIQPAELGDSAVYLCASRQPRLAARNNEQFFGPGTRLTVL.

The chain recombines TRBV6-1 with TRBJ2-7, with D possibly being TRBD2 (5 bases). CDR1 is MNHNS, CDR2 SASEGT, per germline. This CDR3 contains 14 residues. Trimming pared 2 bases from V and 0 bases from J, leaving 8 bases between. The CDR3 sequence is CASSELRGSYEQYF. CDR3 coding DNA: TGTGCCAGCAGTGAACTCCGGGGCTCCTACGAGCAGTACTTC.

This chain connects TRBV27 to TRBJ2-7; D is uncertain. The CDR3 length is 15 residues. CDR1 is MNHEY and CDR2 is SMNVEV in the germline V gene (reference sequence). Trimming stripped 5 bases from V and 2 bases from J, with 16 bases between. The CDR3 sequence: CASSPFRLGAYEQYF. The CDR3 DNA follows: TGTGCCAGCAGTCCCTTTAGACTTGGGGCCTACGAGCAGTACTTC.

The chain recombines TRBV9 with TRBJ2-3; possibly TRBD1 for D (6 bases). Trimming took 3 bases from V and 2 from J, leaving 22 bases between them. This CDR3 region has 18 residues. CDR1 and CDR2 from the germline V gene are SGDLS and YYNGEE. The CDR3 nucleotides are TGTGCCAGCAGCGCGACCTGGGCGGCTGGGACAATCACAGATACGCAGTATTTT. This codes for CASSATWAAGTITDTQYF.

This chain uses TRBV28 with TRBJ2-1; 7 bases agree with TRBD2. With 4 bases clipped from V and 8 bases from J, the junction kept 8 bases outside the gene matches. The CDR3 is 14 amino acids. Germline assignment: CDR1 MDHEN and CDR2 SYDVKM. The CDR3 coding sequence is TGTGCCAGCAGTTCCGAGACTAGCATCGATGAGCAGTTCTTC. Its translation: CASSSETSIDEQFF. The full variable domain, with the rest looked up from reference TRBV28 and TRBJ2-1, is DVKVTQSSRYLVKRTGEKVFLECVQDMDHENMFWYRQDPGLGLRLIYFSYDVKMKEKGDIPEGYSVSREKKERFSLILESASTNQTSMYLCASSSETSIDEQFFGPGTRLTVL.

The V and J genes are TRBV2 and TRBJ2-3; 8 positions match TRBD1. The CDR3 is 14 residues long. The germline CDR1 and CDR2 sequences are SNHLY and FYNNEI. After removal of 5 bases from V and 2 bases from J, the junction contained 3 bases not matched to a gene. The CDR3 sequence: CASSTGGSTDTQYF. The DNA of the CDR3 is TGTGCCAGCAGTACAGGGGGTTCCACAGATACGCAGTATTTT.

The genes are TRBV27 and TRBJ2-7; maybe TRBD2 (6 bases). V gave up 6 bases and J gave up 0 bases, with 12 bases separating them. Germline-derived CDR1 and CDR2 are MNHEY and SMNVEV (reference sequence). The CDR3 spans 14 residues. CDR3 loop: CASRPGLLSYEQYF. The DNA for the CDR3 is TGTGCCAGCAGGCCTGGACTACTCTCCTACGAGCAGTACTTC.

V usage is TRBV10-3 and J usage is TRBJ2-7; 12 nucleotides agree with TRBD2. Germline V CDR1 and CDR2: ENHRY, SYGVKD. This CDR3 is built from 18 residues. The J segment lost 6 bases and the V segment lost 3 bases, leaving 15 bases of the junction unmatched. CDR3 bases: TGTGCCATCAGTGATGGTCTAGCGGGAGGGCCTGGTCCCGGCGAGCAGTACTTC. It encodes CAISDGLAGGPGPGEQYF.

This chain uses TRBV28 with TRBJ2-3, with D perhaps given as TRBD1 or TRBD2 (6 bases each). Germline V lookup: CDR1 MDHEN, CDR2 SYDVKM. With 2 bases removed from V and 2 bases from J, the gap between germline ends came to 17 bases. The CDR3 has 17 residues. CDR3 bases: TGTGCCAGCAGTTTAACCGGGGGCGCAGGGGACACAGATACGCAGTATTTT. This encodes CASSLTGGAGDTDTQYF. The full variable domain, its missing parts supplied by reference TRBV28 and TRBJ2-3, is DVKVTQSSRYLVKRTGEKVFLECVQDMDHENMFWYRQDPGLGLRLIYFSYDVKMKEKGDIPEGYSVSREKKERFSLILESASTNQTSMYLCASSLTGGAGDTDTQYFGPGTRLTVL.

The V call is TRBV7-9, the J call TRBJ1-2; D is undetermined. This CDR3 is 12 amino acids long. Trimming shortened V by 1 base and J by 8 bases, and 8 bases separated the two germline ends. Germline-derived CDR1 and CDR2 are SEHNR and FQNEAQ (reference sequence). The CDR3 DNA follows: TGTGCCAGCAGCTTAGGACATAGGGGCTACACCTTC. This encodes CASSLGHRGYTF.

CDR3 sequence (DNA): TGTGCCAGCAGTTTAAGTCGGATAAGCGGGAGCAATGAGCAGTTCTTC. This translates into CASSLSRISGSNEQFF. This rearrangement joins TRBV28 to TRBJ2-1; 8 positions agree with TRBD2. The CDR3 runs to 16 residues. The ends lost 2 bases at V and 6 bases at J; junction bases unmatched: 9. Germline-derived CDR1 and CDR2 are MDHEN and SYDVKM.

CDR3 in DNA: TGCGCCACCGCCTTTCCCGGGACAGGGGGCGCTGGGGCCAACGTCCTGACTTTC. Translation: CATAFPGTGGAGANVLTF. J is TRBJ2-6 and V is TRBV10-2, with 12 bases lining up with TRBD1. Trimming removed 10 bases from V and 2 bases from J; junction bases left unmatched: 12. The CDR3 spans 18 residues. CDR1 and CDR2 from the germline V gene are WSHSY and SAAADI.

This chain links TRBV11-2 with TRBJ2-6, with unresolved D. CDR3 size: 16 residues. Germline V gene data show CDR1 as SGHAT and CDR2 as FQNNGV. Trimming took 2 bases from V and 0 from J, leaving 8 bases between them. The CDR3 DNA reads TGTGCCAGCAGCTTAAACTCTCGCTCTGGGGCCAACGTCCTGACTTTC. Translation: CASSLNSRSGANVLTF.